A single sample gave rise to the 10 T cell receptor beta chains below, sequenced in a study of blood T cell repertoires in COVID-19. Profiled with immunoSEQ multiplex PCR; TCRdb holds only in-frame clones, not every one. Found here are roughly 69,000 clones, around 86% of them singletons; the top ten hold 6.6%. Sequencing used peripheral blood. The receptors come from a man aged 45-65 years with active COVID-19.

There are a few counts of this clone. The chain joins TRBV2 to TRBJ2-7; 10 nucleotides agree with TRBD1. The CDR3 consists of 14 residues. J lost 4 bases, V lost 4 bases, and 4 bases had no gene match. Per germline, CDR1 SNHLY and CDR2 FYNNEI. The CDR3 region is CASSGRDRGYEQYF. The CDR3 coding sequence is TGTGCCAGCAGTGGAAGGGACAGGGGATACGAGCAGTACTTC.

The sample holds one count of this clone. V and J are TRBV5-1 and TRBJ1-1; 9 bases map to TRBD1. This CDR3 is 15 amino acids long. The J segment lost 3 bases and the V segment lost 4 bases, leaving 7 bases of the junction unmatched. Germline values: CDR1 SGHRS, CDR2 YFSETQ. The CDR3 loop reads CASSNLQGAHTEAFF. CDR3 bases: TGCGCCAGCAGCAACCTACAGGGGGCTCACACTGAAGCTTTCTTT.

The chain has TRBV13 and TRBJ1-2, with 9 bases matching TRBD1. CDR1 and CDR2 (germline): PRHDT, FYEKMQ (reference sequence). After removal of 0 bases from V and 5 bases from J, the junction contained 4 bases not matched to a gene. The length of the CDR3 is 15 residues. The CDR3 region has the DNA TGTGCCAGCAGCTTAGGGGGGGACAGGGTTTATGGCTACACCTTC. Amino acids: CASSLGGDRVYGYTF.

CDR3 sequence: CASSLAPGGLLYTEAFF. As DNA, the CDR3 is TGTGCCAGCAGCTTGGCGCCGGGGGGGCTGCTGTACACTGAAGCTTTCTTT. The rearrangement joins TRBV5-4 to TRBJ1-1, with TRBD1 as a possible D gene (6 bases). The CDR3 totals 17 residues. V shed 0 bases and J shed 3 bases, with 18 bases lying between them. Germline V CDR1 and CDR2: SGHNT, YYREEE (reference sequence).

This sequence joins TRBV7-2 and TRBJ1-3; D possibly corresponds to TRBD1 (6 bases). This CDR3 contains 15 residues. The V end was cut by 2 bases, the J end by 2 bases, with 10 bases between. The germline V gene encodes CDR1 SGHTA and CDR2 FQGNSA. DNA for the CDR3: TGTGCCAGCAGCTTAAGCAGGGGCGCTGGAAACACCATATATTTT. Amino acid sequence: CASSLSRGAGNTIYF.

V and J are TRBV2 and TRBJ2-5; 10 bases agree with TRBD1. V was clipped by 5 bases and J by 7 bases; unmatched bases: 7. The germline V gene encodes CDR1 SNHLY and CDR2 FYNNEI. The length of the CDR3 is 14 residues. The chain's CDR3 is CASSWDRGDGTQYF. The CDR3 bases are TGTGCCAGCAGTTGGGACAGGGGAGATGGGACCCAGTACTTC. Combining the CDR3 with reference TRBV2 and TRBJ2-5 gives the whole variable domain EPEVTQTPSHQVTQMGQEVILRCVPISNHLYFYWYRQILGQKVEFLVSFYNNEISEKSEIFDDQFSVERPDGSNFTLKIRSTKLEDSAMYFCASSWDRGDGTQYFGPGTRLLVL.

The V call is TRBV9, the J call TRBJ1-3; no firm D call. With 2 bases removed from V and 2 bases from J, the gap between germline ends came to 14 bases. Germline V gene data show CDR1 as SGDLS and CDR2 as YYNGEE. This CDR3 comprises 16 residues. Here the CDR3 reads CASSVAGSGPGNTIYF. Here the CDR3 DNA reads TGTGCCAGCAGCGTGGCCGGTTCGGGTCCTGGAAACACCATATATTTT.

The V call is TRBV19, the J call TRBJ2-1, with D uncertain. CDR1 is LNHDA and CDR2 is SQIVND in the germline V gene (reference sequence). The CDR3 sequence is 13 residues long. V lost 8 bases, J lost 3 bases, and 11 bases lay in between. CDR3 protein: CASSSAYYNEQFF. The CDR3 coding sequence is TGTGCCAGTTCGAGCGCGTACTACAATGAGCAGTTCTTC.

This clone showed up just once. The J gene is TRBJ1-1, the V gene TRBV5-1, with D possibly TRBD1 on 5 matching bases. This CDR3 is 13 amino acids long. Looked up from germline, CDR1 is SGHRS and CDR2 is YFSETQ. V shed 3 bases and J shed 1 base, with 7 bases lying between them. Here the CDR3 DNA reads TGCGCCAGCAGCTGGACAACGAACACTGAAGCTTTCTTT. Protein: CASSWTTNTEAFF.

This chain links TRBV11-2 with TRBJ2-3; D is ambiguous. The CDR3 extends over 16 amino acids. V was clipped by 2 bases and J by 2 bases, with 14 bases between them. CDR1 is SGHAT and CDR2 is FQNNGV in the germline V gene. CDR3 in DNA: TGTGCCAGCAGCTTAAGGCCAGGCGAGCCCACAGATACGCAGTATTTT. It codes for CASSLRPGEPTDTQYF.